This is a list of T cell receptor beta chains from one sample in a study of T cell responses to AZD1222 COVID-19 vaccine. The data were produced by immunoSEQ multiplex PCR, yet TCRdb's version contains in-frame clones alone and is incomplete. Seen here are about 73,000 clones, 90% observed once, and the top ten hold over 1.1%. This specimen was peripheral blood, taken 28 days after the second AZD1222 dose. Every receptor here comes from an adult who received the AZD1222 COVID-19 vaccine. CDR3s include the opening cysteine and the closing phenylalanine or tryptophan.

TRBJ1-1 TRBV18 CASSHRGQKANTEAFF
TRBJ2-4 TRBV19 CASSMVVGNIQYF
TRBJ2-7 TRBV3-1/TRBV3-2 CASSQDSAYEQYF
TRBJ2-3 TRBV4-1 CASSQAEHTDTQYF
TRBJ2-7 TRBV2 CASSWVYEQYF
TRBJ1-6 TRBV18 CASSQGTGYNSPLHF
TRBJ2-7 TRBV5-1 CASSRDSTYEQYF
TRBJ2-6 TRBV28 CASSLGGLKRPLGANVLTF
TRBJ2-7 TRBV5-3 CARSLPTGPYEQYF
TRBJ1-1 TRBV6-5 CASSYAWNTEAFF
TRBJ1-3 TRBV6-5 CASARDYVSGNTIYF
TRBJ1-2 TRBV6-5 CANRVNYGYTF
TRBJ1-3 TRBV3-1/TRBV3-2 CASSQDILAGNTIYF
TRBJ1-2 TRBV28 CASTNSNYGYTF
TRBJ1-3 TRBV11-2 CASSLDRYTGNTIYF
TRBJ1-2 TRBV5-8 CASRRQGGGYTF
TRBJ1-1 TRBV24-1 CATSGVGAPEAFF
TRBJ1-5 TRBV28 CASSLNHQPQHF
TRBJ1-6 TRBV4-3 CASSQDFWIWPDSPLHF
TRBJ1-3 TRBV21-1 CASSKVLKGVRSGTIYF
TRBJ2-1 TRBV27 CASRQDGYPGLATYNEQFF
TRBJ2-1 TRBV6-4 CASSPGTNNEQFF
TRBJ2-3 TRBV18 CASSPRAVSTDTQYF
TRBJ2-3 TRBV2 CASSEVAGSTDTQYF
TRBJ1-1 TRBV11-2 CASSSQVVNTEAFF
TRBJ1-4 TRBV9 CASSAAPSPDEKLFF
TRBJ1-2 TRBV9 CASSQGTVPLF
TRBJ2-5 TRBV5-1 CASRGQGEETQYF
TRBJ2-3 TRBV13 CASSLAATGGTDTQYF
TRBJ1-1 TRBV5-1 CASSTTGAGTEAFF
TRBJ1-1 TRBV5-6 CASSWTASEAFF
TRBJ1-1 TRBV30 CAWTATYRMNTEAFF
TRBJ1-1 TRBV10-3 CAISETGGRTEAFF
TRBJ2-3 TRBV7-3 CASSFSGRTDTQYF
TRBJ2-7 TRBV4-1 CASSQGTGTYEQYF
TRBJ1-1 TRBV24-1 CATSDSGRSTEAFF
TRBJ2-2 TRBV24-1 CATSDPEDISYTGELFF